This TCR beta chain was observed in a study of CD8 T cells in ankylosing spondylitis. Study results and limitations: Clones linked to disease, bearing a CD8+ phenotype, were relatively rare in peripheral blood. Reportedly, significant enrichment of disease-linked clones occurred in matched ankylosing spondylitis synovial fluid. Ankylosing spondylitis blood seemed to carry a telltale TCR beta motif made of several highly homologous variants. A number of the motif variants had already been described in reactive arthritis synovial fluid and blood.

Remarks on this clonotype: Its antigen is not identified.

V dropped 3 bases and J dropped 2 bases, with 11 bases sitting between them. Germline CDR1 is MDHEN and CDR2 is SYDVKM. This CDR3 contains 14 residues. Quantitative 5'-RACE was performed with molecular barcodes, and it yielded the TCR beta libraries. TCRdb ran MiXCR on the 5' RACE reads and lists one entry per CDR3 protein. Of over 200,000 distinct CDR3 sequences detected, around 20% appear once; the ten largest clones hold roughly 46%. The TCR sequence derives from a male donor with ankylosing spondylitis. Sequencing used blood, either unsorted or a sorted T cell fraction (not recorded which). The rearrangement uses TRBV28 and TRBJ2-7; no reliable D call. This CDR3 reads CASSLGVGAYEQYF. As DNA, the CDR3 is TGTGCCAGCAGTTTGGGTGTTGGGGCCTACGAGCAGTACTTC.